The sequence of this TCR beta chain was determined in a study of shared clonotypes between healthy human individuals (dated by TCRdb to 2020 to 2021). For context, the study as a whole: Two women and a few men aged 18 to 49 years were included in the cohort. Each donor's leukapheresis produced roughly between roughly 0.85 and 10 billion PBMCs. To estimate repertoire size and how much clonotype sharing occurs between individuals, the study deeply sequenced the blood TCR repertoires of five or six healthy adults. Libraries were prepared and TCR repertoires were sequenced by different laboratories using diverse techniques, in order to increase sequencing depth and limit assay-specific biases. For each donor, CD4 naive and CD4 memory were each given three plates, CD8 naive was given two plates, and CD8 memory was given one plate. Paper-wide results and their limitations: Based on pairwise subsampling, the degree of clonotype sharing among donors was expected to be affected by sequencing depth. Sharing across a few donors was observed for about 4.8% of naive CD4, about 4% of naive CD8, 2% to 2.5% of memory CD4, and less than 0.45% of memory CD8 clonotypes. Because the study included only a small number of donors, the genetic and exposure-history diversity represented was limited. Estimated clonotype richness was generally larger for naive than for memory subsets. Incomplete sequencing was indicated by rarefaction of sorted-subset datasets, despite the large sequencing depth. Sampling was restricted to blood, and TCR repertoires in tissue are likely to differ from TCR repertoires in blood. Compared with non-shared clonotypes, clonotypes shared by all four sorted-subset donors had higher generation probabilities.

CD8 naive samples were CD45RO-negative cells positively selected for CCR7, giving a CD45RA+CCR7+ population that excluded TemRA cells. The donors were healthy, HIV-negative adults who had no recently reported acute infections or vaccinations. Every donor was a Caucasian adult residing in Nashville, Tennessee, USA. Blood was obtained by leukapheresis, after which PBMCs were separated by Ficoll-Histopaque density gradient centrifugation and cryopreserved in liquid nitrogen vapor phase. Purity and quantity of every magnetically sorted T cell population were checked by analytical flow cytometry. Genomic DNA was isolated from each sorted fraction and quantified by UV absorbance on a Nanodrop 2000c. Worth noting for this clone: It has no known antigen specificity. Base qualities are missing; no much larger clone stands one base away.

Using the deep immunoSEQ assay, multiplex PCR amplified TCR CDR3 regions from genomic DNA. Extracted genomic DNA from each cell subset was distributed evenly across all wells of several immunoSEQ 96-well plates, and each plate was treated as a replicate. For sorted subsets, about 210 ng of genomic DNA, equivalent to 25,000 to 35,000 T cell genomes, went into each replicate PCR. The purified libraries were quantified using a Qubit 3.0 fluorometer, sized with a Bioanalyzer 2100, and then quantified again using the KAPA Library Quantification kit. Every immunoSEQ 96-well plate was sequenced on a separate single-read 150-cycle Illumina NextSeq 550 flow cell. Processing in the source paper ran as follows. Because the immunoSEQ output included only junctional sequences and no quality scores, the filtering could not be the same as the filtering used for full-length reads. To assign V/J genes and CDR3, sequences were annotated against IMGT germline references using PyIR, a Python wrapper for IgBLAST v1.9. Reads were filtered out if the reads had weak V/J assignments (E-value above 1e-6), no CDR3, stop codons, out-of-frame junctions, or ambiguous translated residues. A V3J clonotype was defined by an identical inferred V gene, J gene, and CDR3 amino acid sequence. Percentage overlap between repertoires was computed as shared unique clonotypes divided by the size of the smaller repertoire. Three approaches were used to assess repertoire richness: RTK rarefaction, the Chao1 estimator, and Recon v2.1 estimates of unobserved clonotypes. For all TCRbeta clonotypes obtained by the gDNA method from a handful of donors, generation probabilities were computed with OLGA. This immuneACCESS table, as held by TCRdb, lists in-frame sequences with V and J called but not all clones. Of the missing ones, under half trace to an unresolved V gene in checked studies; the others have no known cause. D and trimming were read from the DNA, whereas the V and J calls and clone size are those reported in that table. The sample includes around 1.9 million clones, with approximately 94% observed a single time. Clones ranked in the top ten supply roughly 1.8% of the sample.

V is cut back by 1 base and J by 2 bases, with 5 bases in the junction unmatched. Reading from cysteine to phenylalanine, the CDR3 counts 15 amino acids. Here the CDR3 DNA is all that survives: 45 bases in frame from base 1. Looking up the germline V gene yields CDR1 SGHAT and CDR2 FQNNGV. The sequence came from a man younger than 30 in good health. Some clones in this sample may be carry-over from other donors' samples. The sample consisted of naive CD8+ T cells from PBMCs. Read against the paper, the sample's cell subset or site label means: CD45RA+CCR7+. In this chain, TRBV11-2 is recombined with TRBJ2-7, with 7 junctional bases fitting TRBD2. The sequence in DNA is TGTGCCAGCAGCTTAGGGCGGGAGCCCACCTACGAGCAGTACTTC. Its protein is CASSLGREPTYEQYF. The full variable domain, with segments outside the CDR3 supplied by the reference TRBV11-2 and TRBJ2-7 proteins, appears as EAGVAQSPRYKIIEKRQSVAFWCNPISGHATLYWYQQILGQGPKLLIQFQNNGVVDDSQLPKDRFSAERLKGVDSTLKIQPAKLEDSAVYLCASSLGREPTYEQYFGPGTRLTVT.